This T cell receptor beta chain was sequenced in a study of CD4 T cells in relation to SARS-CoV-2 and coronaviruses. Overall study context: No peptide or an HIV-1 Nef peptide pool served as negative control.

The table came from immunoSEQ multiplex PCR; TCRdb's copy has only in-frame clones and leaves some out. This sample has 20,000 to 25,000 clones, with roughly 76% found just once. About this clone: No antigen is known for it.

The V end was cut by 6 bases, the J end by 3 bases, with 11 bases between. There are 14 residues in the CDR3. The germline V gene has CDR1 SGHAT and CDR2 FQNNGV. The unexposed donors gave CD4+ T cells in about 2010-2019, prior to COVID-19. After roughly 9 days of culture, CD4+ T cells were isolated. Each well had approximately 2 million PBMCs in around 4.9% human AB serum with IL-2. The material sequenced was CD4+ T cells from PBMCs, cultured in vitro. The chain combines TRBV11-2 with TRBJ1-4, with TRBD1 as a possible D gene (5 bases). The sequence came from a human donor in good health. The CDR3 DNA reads TGTGCCAGCAGGCGGGGACCCTCTAATGAAAAACTGTTTTTT. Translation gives CASRRGPSNEKLFF.